The 26 T cell receptor beta chains below come from one sample, sequenced in a study of shared clonotypes between healthy human individuals. Here immunoSEQ multiplex PCR was the method, and the copy in TCRdb shows in-frame clones only, minus some. This table holds about 1.1 million clones, about four fifths found once. The sample comprised memory CD4+ T cells from PBMCs. Subset meaning: CD45RA-negative fraction. The receptor source for this set is a man aged 18 to 30 in good health. Some clones in this sample may be carry-over from other donors' samples.

V is TRBV11-2 and J is TRBJ2-6; D uncertain. Germline V gene sequence: CDR1 SGHAT, CDR2 FQNNGV. V was pared by 4 bases and J by 0 bases, with 13 bases between. CDR3 length equals 17 residues. The CDR3 nucleotides read TGTGCCAGCAGCTACCTACACGGTTTCTCTGGGGCCAACGTCCTGACTTTC. It translates to CASSYLHGFSGANVLTF. Together with reference TRBV11-2 and TRBJ2-6, the CDR3 gives the full variable domain: EAGVAQSPRYKIIEKRQSVAFWCNPISGHATLYWYQQILGQGPKLLIQFQNNGVVDDSQLPKDRFSAERLKGVDSTLKIQPAKLEDSAVYLCASSYLHGFSGANVLTFGAGSRLTVL.

This clone appeared many times. The rearrangement uses TRBV28 and TRBJ2-1; possibly TRBD2 for D (6 bases). The V and J ends lost 3 bases and 10 bases respectively, with 19 bases between them. This CDR3 has 15 residues. Germline V gene data show CDR1 as MDHEN and CDR2 as SYDVKM. This CDR3 is CASSFKGEVREEQFF. CDR3 nucleotide sequence: TGTGCCAGCAGTTTCAAAGGGGAGGTGAGGGAGGAGCAGTTCTTC.

This sequence joins TRBV6-5 and TRBJ1-1; D call uncertain. Looked up from germline, CDR1 is MNHEY and CDR2 is SVGAGI. This CDR3 has 15 amino acids. Trimming removed 2 bases at V and 1 base at J, with 11 bases between. The CDR3 DNA is TGTGCCAGCAGTTACCGACCGCCGGGGAACACTGAAGCTTTCTTT. Its protein product is CASSYRPPGNTEAFF.

V usage is TRBV7-3 and J usage is TRBJ2-7, with 8 bases matching TRBD1. J gave up 4 bases and V 2 bases, and 7 bases lay outside the gene matches. The CDR3 consists of 15 residues. Germline assignment: CDR1 SGHTA and CDR2 FQGTGA. CDR3 coding DNA: TGTGCCAGCAGCTTAGCGACAGGGGAGCAATACGAGCAGTACTTC. The encoded protein is CASSLATGEQYEQYF. Combining the CDR3 with reference TRBV7-3 and TRBJ2-7 gives the whole variable domain GAGVSQTPSNKVTEKGKYVELRCDPISGHTALYWYRQSLGQGPEFLIYFQGTGAADDSGLPNDRFFAVRPEGSVSTLKIQRTERGDSAVYLCASSLATGEQYEQYFGPGTRLTVT.

A remark on this clone: A read error is likely here: a far larger clone is one base away. The chain carries TRBV5-4 and TRBJ2-5; tentatively, D is TRBD2 (5 bases). CDR1 is SGHNT and CDR2 is YYREEE in the germline V gene (reference sequence). This CDR3 region has 13 residues. The CDR3 nucleotides read TGTACCAGCAGCTTGGGAGTAGTGGAGACCCAGTACTTC. This sequence encodes CTSSLGVVETQYF.

The V and J genes are TRBV11-2 and TRBJ2-5; possible D gene TRBD1, 6 bases. Per the germline V gene, CDR1 is SGHAT and CDR2 is FQNNGV. The germline V and J ends were trimmed by 5 bases and 2 bases, with 15 bases remaining between them. The CDR3 sequence is 15 residues long. CDR3 sequence (DNA): TGTGCCAGCAGCGAACAGGGTTATGGGCAAGAGACCCAGTACTTC. It translates to CASSEQGYGQETQYF. The full variable domain, with the rest looked up from reference TRBV11-2 and TRBJ2-5, is EAGVAQSPRYKIIEKRQSVAFWCNPISGHATLYWYQQILGQGPKLLIQFQNNGVVDDSQLPKDRFSAERLKGVDSTLKIQPAKLEDSAVYLCASSEQGYGQETQYFGPGTRLLVL.

The CDR3 region has the DNA TGTGCCAGCACGAAAACAGGGGGGTCCTACAATGAGCAGTTCTTC. It encodes CASTKTGGSYNEQFF. This chain connects TRBV25-1 to TRBJ2-1; 8 nucleotides align to TRBD1. The germline V gene encodes CDR1 MGHDK and CDR2 SYGVNS. This CDR3 region has 15 residues. V was pared by 7 bases and J by 1 base, with 6 bases of the junction left unmatched. Full variable domain (rest looked up from reference TRBV25-1 and TRBJ2-1): EADIYQTPRYLVIGTGKKITLECSQTMGHDKMYWYQQDPGMELHLIHYSYGVNSTEKGDLSSESTVSRIRTEHFPLTLESARPSHTSQYLCASTKTGGSYNEQFFGPGTRLTVL.

The chain couples TRBV29-1 to TRBJ1-1, with D maybe TRBD1 (6 bases). The CDR3 extends over 12 amino acids. Trimming left V 4 bases short and J 5 bases short, with 11 bases between. Germline CDR1 is SQVTM and CDR2 is ANQGSEA. The CDR3 spells CSVATGATEAFF. In nucleotides, the CDR3 is TGCAGCGTTGCGACGGGGGCGACTGAAGCTTTCTTT.

The chain joins TRBV7-3 to TRBJ2-2; D is possibly TRBD2 (5 bases). Looked up from germline, CDR1 is SGHTA and CDR2 is FQGTGA. This CDR3 region has 15 residues. V lost 4 bases, J lost 0 bases, and 9 bases lay in between. CDR3 bases: TGTGCCAGCAGCTCCGCGGGTGCGAACACCGGGGAGCTGTTTTTT. This gives the protein CASSSAGANTGELFF.

The gene calls are TRBV14 and TRBJ1-1; 8 bases fit TRBD1. The CDR3 extends over 15 amino acids. V lost 4 bases and J lost 4; bases outside the gene matches: 8. From germline, CDR1 is SGHDN and CDR2 FVKESK. The CDR3: CASSRSPGQVTEAFF. The CDR3, as DNA: TGTGCCAGCAGCCGATCCCCGGGACAGGTCACTGAAGCTTTCTTT. Looking up the rest from reference TRBV14 and TRBJ1-1 gives the full variable domain: EAGVTQFPSHSVIEKGQTVTLRCDPISGHDNLYWYRRVMGKEIKFLLHFVKESKQDESGMPNNRFLAERTGGTYSTLKVQPAELEDSGVYFCASSRSPGQVTEAFFGQGTRLTVV.

This chain links TRBV11-2 with TRBJ2-3, with 9 bases aligning to TRBD2. Unmatched junction bases numbered 7, after V lost 2 bases and J lost 4 bases. Germline values: CDR1 SGHAT, CDR2 FQNNGV. The length of the CDR3 is 16 residues. The CDR3 loop reads CASSLFIAGAADTQYF. The CDR3 DNA follows: TGTGCCAGCAGCTTATTCATAGCGGGAGCCGCAGATACGCAGTATTTT.

This clone showed up just a few times. The rearrangement uses TRBV18 and TRBJ1-1; D ambiguous. The V end was cut by 3 bases, the J end by 6 bases, with 11 bases between. Germline V gene lookup returns CDR1 KGHSH and CDR2 LQKENI. The length of the CDR3 is 13 residues. CDR3 region: CASSPGLAAEAFF. CDR3 nucleotide sequence: TGTGCCAGCTCACCGGGTTTGGCCGCTGAAGCTTTCTTT.

J is TRBJ2-2 and V is TRBV5-6; perhaps TRBD2 as D (6 bases). Trimming pared 2 bases from V and 5 bases from J, leaving 13 bases between. CDR3 length: 15 residues. The germline V gene encodes CDR1 SGHDT and CDR2 YYEEEE. CDR3 coding DNA: TGTGCCAGCAGCTTAGGCGGGATCTATACCGGGGAGCTGTTTTTT. Amino acid sequence: CASSLGGIYTGELFF.

The chain combines TRBV19 with TRBJ2-2; D possibly corresponds to TRBD2 (5 bases). Trimming stripped 4 bases from V and 6 bases from J, with 9 bases between. The V gene's germline CDR1 is LNHDA and CDR2 SQIVND (reference sequence). The CDR3 consists of 13 residues. The chain's CDR3 is CASSTHGAGELFF. CDR3 sequence (DNA): TGTGCCAGTAGTACCCACGGGGCCGGGGAGCTGTTTTTT.

CDR3 DNA: TGTGCCAGCAGCCGTTTAGCGGGAGACGCAGATACGCAGTATTTT. It is translated as CASSRLAGDADTQYF. The chain links TRBV7-2 to TRBJ2-3; the match to TRBD2 covers 9 bases. This CDR3 contains 15 residues. CDR1 is SGHTA, CDR2 FQGNSA, per germline. V lost 5 bases to trimming and J lost 4 bases; unmatched junction nucleotides: 7.

The chain combines TRBV11-2 with TRBJ1-4; no clear D gene. Germline V gives CDR1 SGHAT, CDR2 FQNNGV. The V end lost 4 bases, the J end lost 14 bases, and 11 bases lay between the germline ends. The CDR3 loop spans 11 amino acids. CDR3 in DNA: TGTGCCAGCAGCTCCCCCTACGAGCTGTTTTTT. Translated: CASSSPYELFF.

This clone showed up just once. The chain has TRBV7-2 and TRBJ2-1, with D hard to call. Trimming shortened V by 3 bases and J by 4 bases, and 7 bases separated the two germline ends. Per germline, CDR1 SGHTA and CDR2 FQGNSA. The CDR3 is 13 amino acids. DNA for the CDR3: TGTGCCAGCAGCTTCGGCGCATACAATGAGCAGTTCTTC. It yields the protein CASSFGAYNEQFF.

This clone showed up just a few times. J is TRBJ1-1 and V is TRBV28, with D tentatively TRBD1 (5 bases). The CDR3 runs to 14 residues. The germline V gene encodes CDR1 MDHEN and CDR2 SYDVKM. With 4 bases removed from V and 5 bases from J, the gap between germline ends came to 14 bases. The CDR3 reads CASSSSGWATEAFF. DNA of the CDR3: TGTGCCAGCAGTTCCTCAGGGTGGGCAACTGAAGCTTTCTTT.

J is TRBJ1-3 and V is TRBV7-9, with 8 bases aligning to TRBD1. Trimming at V came to 10 bases and at J to 0 bases, leaving 8 bases not matched to a gene. Germline V gene sequence: CDR1 SEHNR, CDR2 FQNEAQ (reference sequence). CDR3 size: 15 residues. The CDR3 nucleotides read TGTGCCACCGGGACAGGTCTCCTCTCTGGAAACACCATATATTTT. Encoded protein: CATGTGLLSGNTIYF.

J is TRBJ1-4 and V is TRBV14; 8 bases are a match to TRBD1. Trimming cost V 0 bases and J 4 bases; bases outside gene matches: 10. The CDR3 has 18 amino acids. Germline CDR1 reads SGHDN; CDR2 reads FVKESK. DNA of the CDR3: TGTGCCAGCAGCCAAGATTCGCGCGGGACAGGCGTTAATGAAAAACTGTTTTTT. Amino acid sequence: CASSQDSRGTGVNEKLFF.

The chain carries TRBV19 and TRBJ1-2; D not resolved. Germline assignment: CDR1 LNHDA and CDR2 SQIVND (reference sequence). The CDR3 is 14 amino acids. V was cut by 3 bases and J by 2 bases, with 10 bases left in between. The DNA of the CDR3 is TGTGCCAGTAGTATCGAGGGTCGGAACTATGGCTACACCTTC. It encodes CASSIEGRNYGYTF.

The chain uses TRBV5-6 and TRBJ1-5, with TRBD1 matching 9 bases. The CDR3 runs 16 residues. The trim removed 3 bases at V and 0 bases at J, leaving 4 bases unmatched. Per germline, CDR1 SGHDT and CDR2 YYEEEE. The CDR3 coding sequence is TGTGCCAGCAGCTCACGGACAGGGGATAGCAATCAGCCCCAGCATTTT. As protein: CASSSRTGDSNQPQHF.

V gene TRBV5-1 combines with J gene TRBJ1-3, with D possibly being TRBD1 (6 bases). This CDR3 is built from 15 residues. Germline CDR1 reads SGHRS; CDR2 reads YFSETQ. Between the trimmed V and J ends, which lost 3 bases and 3 bases, there was a span of 13 bases. CDR3 nucleotides: TGCGCCAGCAGCTCCCTGGGGGGGCTTGGAAACACCATATATTTT. It codes for CASSSLGGLGNTIYF.

This chain joins TRBV7-2 and TRBJ2-1, with D possibly being TRBD1 (6 bases). Germline CDR1 is SGHTA and CDR2 is FQGNSA. The length of the CDR3 is 16 residues. Trimming took off 1 base at V and 2 bases at J, with 12 bases between the two ends. CDR3 DNA: TGTGCCAGCAGCTTAGTAGGGGGATTCACCTACAATGAGCAGTTCTTC. Protein sequence: CASSLVGGFTYNEQFF.

This sequence joins TRBV6-1 and TRBJ2-7; 7 nucleotides align to TRBD1. Germline V lookup: CDR1 MNHNS, CDR2 SASEGT. The CDR3 contains 16 residues. V gave up 4 bases and J gave up 2 bases; unmatched junction bases: 11. The CDR3 region is CASSAYPGQTPYEQYF. The DNA for the CDR3 is TGTGCCAGCAGTGCCTATCCGGGACAGACACCCTACGAGCAGTACTTC.

The chain couples TRBV28 to TRBJ2-3; the D gene could be TRBD1 or TRBD2 (5 bases each). This CDR3 is 14 amino acids long. V was clipped by 4 bases and J by 4 bases, with 12 bases between them. Germline V gives CDR1 MDHEN, CDR2 SYDVKM. CDR3 sequence reads: CASSWGFGSDTQYF. CDR3 sequence (DNA): TGTGCCAGCAGTTGGGGGTTTGGCTCAGATACGCAGTATTTT.